Detailed here is one T cell receptor (beta chain). TCRbeta library construction was performed incorporating unique molecular identifiers. TCRdb reprocessed the PCR reads with MiXCR, giving one entry per CDR3 protein. The profile shows about 480,000 distinct CDR3 sequences, about 12% of them singletons. The data were obtained in a study of T-cell reconstitution after alpha-beta-depleted transplantation in children. CDR1 and CDR2 from the germline V gene are SGHAT and FQNNGV. V was shortened by 5 bases and J by 6 bases, with 17 bases between the two germline ends. The CDR3 loop spans 15 amino acids. The J gene is TRBJ2-1, the V gene TRBV11-2; either TRBD1 or TRBD2 may supply D (5 bases each). The TCR sequence derives from a human donor who donated a stem cell graft to a child with combined immunodeficiency. This sample comprised PBMCs from the stem cell graft donor, obtained from the stem cell graft. CDR3 sequence: CASSPLTGPLNEQFF. DNA of the CDR3: TGTGCCAGCAGCCCCCTCACGGGACCGCTCAATGAGCAGTTCTTC.